The sequence of this T cell receptor (beta chain) was determined in a study of ipilimumab plus nivolumab after autologous stem cell transplantation. Study details: Typical patient got roughly 5 ipilimumab doses and under 10 nivolumab doses (median).

Patients got ipilimumab 1 mg/kg beginning 14 to 28 days post-transplant. Method: immunoSEQ multiplex PCR; TCRdb's copy keeps in-frame clones and lacks some. The table lists just over 40,000 clones, around 93% of them singletons, with approximately 1% in the top ten. The sequence was obtained from a male donor with multiple myeloma. This sample comprised PBMCs, obtained in a trial of ipilimumab plus nivolumab as post-transplant consolidation.

Here the CDR3 reads CASSVRREGSRSYNEQFF. Here the CDR3 DNA reads TGTGCCAGCAGCGTAAGGCGGGAGGGCTCCCGGTCCTACAATGAGCAGTTCTTC. This chain uses TRBV9 with TRBJ2-1; the match to TRBD2 covers 9 bases. CDR3 length: 18 amino acids. J gave up 1 base and V 1 base, and 9 bases lay outside the gene matches. Germline V gene lookup returns CDR1 SGDLS and CDR2 YYNGEE.